This passage covers 31 T cell receptor beta chains from one sample sequenced in a study of blood T cell repertoires in COVID-19. Libraries were prepared by immunoSEQ multiplex PCR; TCRdb keeps only in-frame clonotypes and omits some of them. The profile covers 130,000 or so clones, with about 85% appearing a single time and around 1.6% taken by the ten largest. Sequenced input: peripheral blood. Every receptor here comes from a human donor in a cohort sampled during active COVID-19.

This chain connects TRBV21-1 to TRBJ2-7; the table's D call TRBD2 went unverified against the DNA. TRBV21-1 is a pseudogene. There are 16 residues in the CDR3. The CDR3 region has the DNA TGTGCCAGCAGCAGCCCGGGACTGCCTGCGAGCCACGAGCAGTACTTC. Protein: CASSSPGLPASHEQYF.

In nucleotides, the CDR3 is TGTGCCAGCAGCTTGGCGGGAGGTACCTACAATGAGCAGTTCTTC. Protein product: CASSLAGGTYNEQFF. The V call is TRBV7-2, the J call TRBJ2-1, with TRBD2 matching 8 bases. The germline CDR1 and CDR2 sequences are SGHTA and FQGNSA. The CDR3 totals 15 residues. The V segment lost 3 bases and the J segment 2 bases; nucleotides outside the gene matches: 3.

The chain combines TRBV5-1 with TRBJ1-1; tentative D call: TRBD1 (6 bases). This CDR3 contains 14 residues. Germline values: CDR1 SGHRS, CDR2 YFSETQ. V was clipped by 2 bases and J by 5 bases, with 13 bases between them. The CDR3 DNA sequence: TGCGCCAGCAGCTTAGACGGGACATGGACTGAAGCTTTCTTT. Protein sequence: CASSLDGTWTEAFF.

This chain joins TRBV5-1 and TRBJ1-2, with D possibly being TRBD1 (6 bases). This CDR3 contains 15 residues. Germline V gives CDR1 SGHRS, CDR2 YFSETQ. With 4 bases removed from V and 2 bases from J, the gap between germline ends came to 15 bases. DNA for the CDR3: TGCGCCAGCAGCCAAACAGGGAGAGAAAACTATGGCTACACCTTC. It codes for CASSQTGRENYGYTF.

The chain combines TRBV19 with TRBJ2-3; 8 positions match TRBD2. V shed 5 bases and J 3 bases; nucleotides not matched to a gene: 4. CDR3 length equals 14 residues. Germline values: CDR1 LNHDA, CDR2 SQIVND (reference sequence). This CDR3 reads CASSRSGGTDTQYF. In DNA, the CDR3 is TGTGCCAGTAGTCGGTCGGGAGGGACAGATACGCAGTATTTT.

The rearrangement links TRBV6-4 to TRBJ2-3; 10 nucleotides match TRBD1. The V gene's germline CDR1 is MRHNA and CDR2 SNTAGT. The J segment lost 4 bases and the V segment lost 2 bases, leaving 6 bases of the junction unmatched. The CDR3 extends over 16 amino acids. The CDR3 loop reads CASSDTGTGAADTQYF. As DNA, the CDR3 is TGTGCCAGCAGTGACACCGGGACAGGGGCGGCAGATACGCAGTATTTT.

The chain employs TRBV3-1 (or the pseudogene TRBV3-2) and TRBJ1-2; D is unclear. Trimming removed 0 bases from V and 4 bases from J, with 9 bases in between. CDR1 is LGHDT and CDR2 is YNNKEL in the germline V gene (reference sequence). CDR3 length: 14 residues. The CDR3 reads CASSQEAHLYGYTF. DNA of the CDR3: TGTGCCAGCAGCCAAGAGGCTCACCTCTATGGCTACACCTTC.

The chain has TRBV7-9 and TRBJ2-3; 11 bases agree with TRBD2. V was pared by 4 bases and J by 8 bases, with 8 bases of the junction left unmatched. CDR1 and CDR2 (germline): SEHNR, FQNEAQ (reference sequence). This CDR3 is built from 15 residues. Written as DNA, the CDR3 is TGTGCCAGCAGCTCGACACGACTAGCGGGATTTACGCAGTATTTT. It yields the protein CASSSTRLAGFTQYF.

A word on this clone: One end of the junction does not line up with germline, which may come from a read error. The chain carries TRBV5-4 and TRBJ2-1, with 12 bases lining up with TRBD2. From germline, CDR1 is SGHNT and CDR2 YYREEE (reference sequence). The CDR3 covers 15 residues. In nucleotides, the CDR3 is TGTGCCAGCAGCTTGCCCCCCCCTAGCGGGAGGGCCTTGGTCTTC. Its translation: CASSLPPPSGRALVF. Looking up the rest from reference TRBV5-4 and TRBJ2-1 gives the full variable domain: ETGVTQSPTHLIKTRGQQVTLRCSSQSGHNTVSWYQQALGQGPQFIFQYYREEENGRGNFPPRFSGLQFPNYSSELNVNALELDDSALYLCASSLPPPSGRALVFGPGTRLTVL.

The chain carries TRBV19 and TRBJ1-5; a weak D match, TRBD1 (6 bases). Trimming removed 7 bases from V and 5 bases from J, with 18 bases in between. Germline CDR1 reads LNHDA; CDR2 reads SQIVND (reference sequence). The CDR3 spans 15 residues. This CDR3 reads CASNLATGIYQPQHF. The DNA for the CDR3 is TGTGCCAGTAATCTAGCCACAGGGATTTATCAGCCCCAGCATTTT. Filled out from reference TRBV19 and TRBJ1-5, the complete variable domain reads DGGITQSPKYLFRKEGQNVTLSCEQNLNHDAMYWYRQDPGQGLRLIYYSQIVNDFQKGDIAEGYSVSREKKESFPLTVTSAQKNPTAFYLCASNLATGIYQPQHFGDGTRLSIL.

This CDR3 reads CASSWGGSAEAFF. CDR3 DNA sequence: TGTGCCAGCAGTTGGGGAGGGTCCGCTGAAGCTTTCTTT. V is TRBV28 and J is TRBJ1-1; no reliable D call. V was cut by 4 bases and J by 6 bases, with 12 bases left in between. The length of the CDR3 is 13 residues. The V gene's germline CDR1 is MDHEN and CDR2 SYDVKM.

The chain combines TRBV3-1 (or the pseudogene TRBV3-2) with TRBJ1-2; tentative D call: TRBD1 (5 bases). The ends were cut back, 4 bases at V and 0 bases at J, with 18 bases in the middle. CDR3 length: 17 amino acids. In germline, CDR1 is LGHDT, CDR2 YNNKEL (reference sequence). As DNA, the CDR3 is TGTGCCAGCAGCCTCCTAGGGGCAGACCTAGCTAACTATGGCTACACCTTC. It is translated as CASSLLGADLANYGYTF.

The CDR3 DNA is TGTGCCAGCAGGCCAGTCGGGGGAGCAAATGCTAATGAAAAACTGTTTTTT. Translating it yields CASRPVGGANANEKLFF. The gene calls are TRBV7-9 and TRBJ1-4; weak D call: TRBD1 (5 bases). This CDR3 is built from 17 residues. V was trimmed by 6 bases and J by 3 bases, leaving 20 bases between them. From germline, CDR1 is SEHNR and CDR2 FQNEAQ (reference sequence).

The rearrangement joins TRBV25-1 to TRBJ1-3; tentative D call: TRBD1 (6 bases). This CDR3 has 15 amino acids. CDR1 is MGHDK, CDR2 SYGVNS, per germline. Trimming took off 4 bases at V and 0 bases at J, with 10 bases between the two ends. Here the CDR3 reads CASSATGSSGNTIYF. The CDR3, as DNA: TGTGCCAGCAGTGCGACAGGCAGCTCTGGAAACACCATATATTTT. The full variable domain, its missing parts supplied by reference TRBV25-1 and TRBJ1-3, is EADIYQTPRYLVIGTGKKITLECSQTMGHDKMYWYQQDPGMELHLIHYSYGVNSTEKGDLSSESTVSRIRTEHFPLTLESARPSHTSQYLCASSATGSSGNTIYFGEGSWLTVV.

The chain couples TRBV5-1 to TRBJ2-4; TRBD2 matches 8 bases. The V gene end was trimmed by 0 bases and the J gene end by 13 bases; junction bases not matched to a gene: 12. Germline loops: CDR1 SGHRS, CDR2 YFSETQ. The CDR3 covers 15 residues. CDR3 residues: CASSLEASGPDPQYF. Here the CDR3 DNA reads TGCGCCAGCAGCTTGGAGGCTAGCGGGCCGGACCCCCAGTACTTC.

The chain employs TRBV20-1 and TRBJ2-7; 11 bases agree with TRBD2. The CDR3 totals 14 residues. The germline CDR1 and CDR2 sequences are DFQATT and SNEGSKA (reference sequence). The junction had 6 bases not matched to a gene; V was cut back by 3 bases and J by 5 bases. The CDR3 DNA reads TGCAGTGCTAGTAGCGGGAGGGCCTTCCACGAGCAGTACTTC. Protein: CSASSGRAFHEQYF.

The J gene is TRBJ1-5, the V gene TRBV18, with 8 bases fitting TRBD1. CDR3 length: 14 amino acids. Germline CDR1 reads KGHSH; CDR2 reads LQKENI. Unmatched junction bases numbered 1, after V lost 3 bases and J lost 3 bases. Here the CDR3 reads CASSPQGANQPQHF. CDR3 bases: TGTGCCAGCTCACCGCAGGGGGCCAATCAGCCCCAGCATTTT.

The chain recombines TRBV2 with TRBJ2-1; D remains unclear. CDR3 length equals 10 residues. Trimming removed 6 bases at V and 9 bases at J, with 6 bases between. In germline, CDR1 is SNHLY, CDR2 FYNNEI. CDR3 in DNA: TGTGCCAGCAGCCTCGGTGAGCAGTTCTTC. Translation gives CASSLGEQFF.

The V call is TRBV4-1, the J call TRBJ2-7, with 7 positions matching TRBD1. With V trimmed by 3 bases and J by 6 bases, 8 bases remained unmatched. Germline values: CDR1 MGHRA, CDR2 YSYEKL. The CDR3 spans 14 residues. CDR3 loop: CASSQRQGVGEQYF. For the CDR3, the DNA is TGCGCCAGCAGCCAGAGGCAGGGGGTCGGCGAGCAGTACTTC.

This sequence joins TRBV30 and TRBJ2-7; 8 bases are shared with TRBD1. Losses at the gene ends were 0 bases for V and 5 bases for J; bases not matched to a gene: 6. The CDR3 has 14 residues. Germline V lookup: CDR1 GTSNPN, CDR2 SVGIG (reference sequence). The CDR3 spells CAWSVGQGAHEQYF. CDR3 nucleotide sequence: TGTGCCTGGAGTGTAGGGCAGGGGGCCCACGAGCAGTACTTC. Variable domain in full (rest from reference TRBV30 and TRBJ2-7): SQTIHQWPATLVQPVGSPLSLECTVEGTSNPNLYWYRQAAGRGLQLLFYSVGIGQISSEVPQNLSASRPQDRQFILSSKKLLLSDSGFYLCAWSVGQGAHEQYFGPGTRLTVT.

CDR3 loop: CAWAYGGEAFF. The CDR3 DNA sequence: TGTGCCTGGGCCTACGGCGGTGAAGCTTTCTTT. The J gene is TRBJ1-1, the V gene TRBV30; D remains unclear. With 5 bases removed from V and 7 bases from J, the gap between germline ends came to 11 bases. The CDR3 loop spans 11 amino acids. Germline assignment: CDR1 GTSNPN and CDR2 SVGIG (reference sequence).

Comments on this clone: Other DNA sequences in the sample encode the same CDR3. V and J are TRBV7-2 and TRBJ1-3; D is undetermined. CDR1 and CDR2 from the germline V gene are SGHTA and FQGNSA. V lost 1 base to trimming and J lost 1 base, with 8 bases between them. The CDR3 covers 15 residues. CDR3 region: CASSLGQFSGNTIYF. Here the CDR3 DNA reads TGTGCCAGCAGCTTAGGGCAGTTTTCTGGAAACACCATATATTTT.

CDR3 DNA sequence: TGTGCCAGCTCACCACTTCCCGCGGGAGGTCGGAACACCGGGGAGCTGTTTTTT. Translating it yields CASSPLPAGGRNTGELFF. The J gene is TRBJ2-2, the V gene TRBV18; 8 bases agree with TRBD2. The germline CDR1 and CDR2 sequences are KGHSH and LQKENI. The CDR3 extends over 18 amino acids. V gave up 1 base and J gave up 1 base; unmatched junction bases: 8.

This chain joins TRBV6-5 and TRBJ1-1; D is possibly TRBD1 (6 bases). The CDR3 contains 13 residues. CDR1 is MNHEY and CDR2 is SVGAGI in the germline V gene. Trimming left V 6 bases short and J 10 bases short, with 18 bases between. CDR3 DNA sequence: TGTGCCAGCAGGTACGGGCCGGGGGGCTCAGCTTTCTTT. Translated: CASRYGPGGSAFF.

A few counts support this clone. The CDR3 loop is CASSYSMADYGYTF. Here the CDR3 DNA reads TGTGCCAGCAGTTACTCGATGGCAGACTATGGCTACACCTTC. V is TRBV6-5 and J is TRBJ1-2; no clear D gene. Deletions cut 0 bases from V and 3 bases from J, with 8 bases between. The CDR3 totals 14 residues. Germline V gene lookup returns CDR1 MNHEY and CDR2 SVGAGI.

CDR3 DNA sequence: TGTGCCAGCAGCACCGGGACAGGGGGCGAGCAGTACTTC. Translating gives CASSTGTGGEQYF. This chain links TRBV7-8 with TRBJ2-7; 11 nucleotides match TRBD1. J gave up 6 bases and V 5 bases, and 3 bases lay outside the gene matches. The germline V gene has CDR1 SGHVS and CDR2 FQNEAQ. This CDR3 has 13 residues.

This clone was counted once. The J gene is TRBJ2-7, the V gene TRBV24-1; 12 bases agree with TRBD2. The ends lost 3 bases at V and 9 bases at J; junction bases unmatched: 11. CDR3 length: 16 amino acids. Germline V gene lookup returns CDR1 KGHDR and CDR2 SFDVKD. CDR3 sequence (DNA): TGTGCCACCAGTGATGAATCGACTAGCGGGAGACTAGGGCAGTACTTC. Translated: CATSDESTSGRLGQYF.

The chain combines TRBV5-1 with TRBJ2-7; D possibly corresponds to TRBD2 (5 bases). Trimming pared 0 bases from V and 7 bases from J, leaving 17 bases between. The CDR3 is 15 amino acids. Germline-derived CDR1 and CDR2 are SGHRS and YFSETQ. CDR3 region: CASSLAVGPSGEQYF. In DNA, the CDR3 is TGCGCCAGCAGCTTGGCCGTAGGGCCGTCGGGGGAGCAGTACTTC. The full variable domain, with the rest looked up from reference TRBV5-1 and TRBJ2-7, is KAGVTQTPRYLIKTRGQQVTLSCSPISGHRSVSWYQQTPGQGLQFLFEYFSETQRNKGNFPGRFSGRQFSNSRSEMNVSTLELGDSALYLCASSLAVGPSGEQYFGPGTRLTVT.

The gene calls are TRBV5-1 and TRBJ2-5; a possible D gene is TRBD2 (5 bases). Trimming left V 0 bases short and J 0 bases short, with 9 bases between. The CDR3 is made up of 15 amino acids. CDR1 is SGHRS, CDR2 YFSETQ, per germline. The CDR3 here is CASSLGGYNQETQYF. For the CDR3, the DNA is TGCGCCAGCAGCTTGGGCGGGTATAACCAAGAGACCCAGTACTTC. Full variable domain (remainder filled in from reference TRBV5-1 and TRBJ2-5): KAGVTQTPRYLIKTRGQQVTLSCSPISGHRSVSWYQQTPGQGLQFLFEYFSETQRNKGNFPGRFSGRQFSNSRSEMNVSTLELGDSALYLCASSLGGYNQETQYFGPGTRLLVL.

The rearrangement uses TRBV19 and TRBJ2-1, with 10 bases aligning to TRBD2. This CDR3 has 18 amino acids. V shed 2 bases and J 0 bases; nucleotides not matched to a gene: 7. Per germline, CDR1 LNHDA and CDR2 SQIVND (reference sequence). The CDR3 spells CASSIRLAGPSSYNEQFF. In DNA, the CDR3 is TGTGCCAGTAGTATAAGACTAGCGGGTCCCAGCTCCTACAATGAGCAGTTCTTC. Full variable domain (remainder filled in from reference TRBV19 and TRBJ2-1): DGGITQSPKYLFRKEGQNVTLSCEQNLNHDAMYWYRQDPGQGLRLIYYSQIVNDFQKGDIAEGYSVSREKKESFPLTVTSAQKNPTAFYLCASSIRLAGPSSYNEQFFGPGTRLTVL.

This chain joins TRBV6-2 or TRBV6-3 and TRBJ2-7, with 7 bases aligning to TRBD1. Germline assignment: CDR1 MNHEY and CDR2 SVGEGT. Trimming took 2 bases from V and 2 from J; bases not matched to a gene: 6. The CDR3 consists of 15 residues. CDR3 nucleotides: TGTGCCAGCAGTTACCCGGGGACAGCGACCTACGAGCAGTACTTC. Translating it yields CASSYPGTATYEQYF.